The 23 T cell receptor beta chains presented below share a single source sample, sequenced in a study of blood T cell repertoires in COVID-19. The assay was immunoSEQ multiplex PCR, and TCRdb's table has in-frame clones only and misses some. Of 35,000 to 50,000 clones listed, 69% are singletons. Sequencing used peripheral blood. These receptors all stem from a man aged 80 or over with acute or convalescent COVID-19.

This clone was recorded a few times. V and J are TRBV5-1 and TRBJ1-2; 11 positions match TRBD1. This CDR3 region has 14 residues. J lost 6 bases, V lost 3 bases, and 4 bases had no gene match. Germline V gives CDR1 SGHRS, CDR2 YFSETQ. The CDR3 loop reads CASSSSGQGDGYTF. The CDR3 DNA sequence: TGCGCCAGCAGCTCCTCGGGACAGGGGGATGGCTACACCTTC.

J is TRBJ2-5 and V is TRBV9; no reliable D call. V lost 5 bases to trimming and J lost 3 bases, with 20 bases between them. This CDR3 comprises 16 residues. CDR1 SGDLS and CDR2 YYNGEE come from the germline V gene. This CDR3 reads CASSAKLQDWKETQYF. As DNA, the CDR3 is TGTGCCAGCAGTGCAAAACTCCAAGACTGGAAAGAGACCCAGTACTTC.

This sequence joins TRBV10-3 and TRBJ1-3; 7 bases agree with TRBD1. V trimming: 0 bases; J trimming: 0 bases; junction bases outside the gene matches: 2. CDR3 length: 16 amino acids. The V gene's germline CDR1 is ENHRY and CDR2 SYGVKD. The CDR3 region is CAISESGGRSGNTIYF. CDR3 sequence (DNA): TGTGCCATCAGTGAGTCAGGGGGCCGCTCTGGAAACACCATATATTTT.

J is TRBJ2-2 and V is TRBV6-5, with D possibly TRBD1 on 5 matching bases. Per germline, CDR1 MNHEY and CDR2 SVGAGI. V lost 5 bases and J 4 bases, leaving 8 bases between the germline ends. The CDR3 is 13 residues long. This CDR3 reads CASSPGITGELFF. The DNA for the CDR3 is TGTGCCAGCAGTCCAGGGATCACCGGGGAGCTGTTTTTT.

The rearrangement links TRBV24-1 to TRBJ2-3; TRBD2 agrees at 8 bases. This CDR3 is 14 amino acids long. Germline trimming cut 4 bases from V and 5 bases from J; bases unmatched to any gene: 4. Germline lookup yields CDR1 KGHDR and CDR2 SFDVKD. CDR3 sequence: CATSESGSQDTQYF. The CDR3 nucleotides are TGTGCCACCAGTGAGAGCGGGAGTCAAGATACGCAGTATTTT.

In this sample, this clone turned up once. V gene TRBV4-1 combines with J gene TRBJ2-3; the D is unclear. Germline V gives CDR1 MGHRA, CDR2 YSYEKL. The CDR3 runs 17 residues. The V and J ends lost 0 bases and 4 bases respectively, with 17 bases between them. The CDR3 sequence is CASSQDWALEGSDTQYF. CDR3 DNA sequence: TGCGCCAGCAGCCAAGATTGGGCCCTCGAAGGATCAGATACGCAGTATTTT.

This chain links TRBV15 with TRBJ1-6; D is undetermined. This CDR3 has 15 amino acids. Trimming stripped 1 base from V and 7 bases from J, with 11 bases between. Germline V gene lookup returns CDR1 LNHNV and CDR2 YYDKDF (reference sequence). The CDR3 sequence is CATSRGAGGNSPLHF. Here the CDR3 DNA reads TGTGCCACCAGCAGAGGGGCAGGCGGGAATTCACCCCTCCACTTT.

The genes are TRBV5-1 and TRBJ1-1, with 8 bases lining up with TRBD1. CDR3 size: 15 residues. Trimming took 4 bases from V and 0 from J; bases not matched to a gene: 5. Germline V CDR1 and CDR2: SGHRS, YFSETQ. As DNA, the CDR3 is TGCGCCAGCAGCGGGGGACAGGTGTTGAACACTGAAGCTTTCTTT. Amino acid sequence: CASSGGQVLNTEAFF.

V usage is TRBV19 and J usage is TRBJ1-6, with D unresolved. Per the germline V gene, CDR1 is LNHDA and CDR2 is SQIVND (reference sequence). The length of the CDR3 is 16 residues. Trimming left V 1 base short and J 11 bases short, with 18 bases between. Here the CDR3 reads CASSIVPGTVYPPLHF. The CDR3 DNA reads TGTGCCAGTAGTATAGTTCCGGGAACGGTGTATCCACCCCTCCACTTT. The whole variable domain, remainder taken from reference TRBV19 and TRBJ1-6, is DGGITQSPKYLFRKEGQNVTLSCEQNLNHDAMYWYRQDPGQGLRLIYYSQIVNDFQKGDIAEGYSVSREKKESFPLTVTSAQKNPTAFYLCASSIVPGTVYPPLHFGNGTRLTVT.

The gene calls are TRBV5-1 and TRBJ2-2; perhaps TRBD1 as D (6 bases). The CDR3 has 15 amino acids. Germline CDR1 SGHRS, CDR2 YFSETQ. The germline V and J ends were trimmed by 2 bases and 1 base, with 9 bases remaining between them. In DNA, the CDR3 is TGCGCCAGCAGCTTCGGGACAATGAACACCGGGGAGCTGTTTTTT. Its translation is CASSFGTMNTGELFF.

V gene TRBV5-1 combines with J gene TRBJ2-2; 8 bases are a match to TRBD2. Unmatched junction bases numbered 3, after V lost 0 bases and J lost 5 bases. The CDR3 contains 15 residues. Germline V gene sequence: CDR1 SGHRS, CDR2 YFSETQ. CDR3 in amino acids: CASSLGGLATGELFF. The CDR3 DNA sequence: TGCGCCAGCAGCTTGGGTGGACTAGCAACCGGGGAGCTGTTTTTT.

The gene calls are TRBV11-2 and TRBJ1-1; D is uncertain. The CDR3 consists of 13 residues. V was clipped by 6 bases and J by 11 bases, with 19 bases between them. Germline CDR1 and CDR2: SGHAT and FQNNGV. This CDR3 reads CASRILGARVAFF. The CDR3 DNA reads as TGTGCCAGCAGGATTTTAGGCGCTCGGGTGGCTTTCTTT.

This chain uses TRBV4-1 with TRBJ2-4; 9 positions agree with TRBD1. This CDR3 is built from 14 residues. J lost 7 bases, V lost 1 base, and 2 bases had no gene match. Germline V gene lookup returns CDR1 MGHRA and CDR2 YSYEKL. The CDR3 region has the DNA TGCGCCAGCAGCCAAGGACAGGGGGGGAACATTCAGTACTTC. Protein sequence: CASSQGQGGNIQYF.

The chain employs TRBV2 and TRBJ1-2; TRBD1 agrees at 8 bases. V trimming: 6 bases; J trimming: 8 bases; junction bases outside the gene matches: 11. This CDR3 is built from 14 residues. From germline, CDR1 is SNHLY and CDR2 FYNNEI. The CDR3 loop is CASRGTGSLGGYTF. The CDR3 DNA follows: TGTGCCAGCAGGGGGACAGGCTCTCTAGGGGGCTACACCTTC.

This chain uses TRBV6-5 with TRBJ1-2, with 9 bases that match TRBD1. Germline trimming cut 6 bases from V and 4 bases from J; bases unmatched to any gene: 3. Germline CDR1 and CDR2: MNHEY and SVGAGI. CDR3 length: 13 amino acids. CDR3 sequence: CASSRTGAYGYTF. The CDR3 DNA sequence: TGTGCCAGCAGCCGGACAGGGGCCTATGGCTACACCTTC.

This clone occurred a few times. This chain links TRBV9 with TRBJ2-3; 8 positions match TRBD2. CDR1 is SGDLS and CDR2 is YYNGEE in the germline V gene. The J segment lost 1 base and the V segment lost 5 bases, leaving 9 bases of the junction unmatched. The CDR3 is 16 residues long. DNA of the CDR3: TGTGCCAGCAGTTTACGGGGGGGCCTCGGCACAGATACGCAGTATTTT. Protein sequence: CASSLRGGLGTDTQYF.

The chain recombines TRBV23-1 with TRBJ2-6; TRBD1 agrees at 9 bases. TRBV23-1 is recorded as an ORF, its role being uncertain. The CDR3 contains 16 residues. Trimming removed 6 bases from V and 1 base from J; junction bases left unmatched: 4. The CDR3 protein is CASRRDRASGANVLTF. The CDR3 DNA reads as TGCGCCAGCAGACGGGACAGGGCTTCTGGGGCCAACGTCCTGACTTTC.

The chain recombines TRBV19 with TRBJ1-2; TRBD1 might be the D (5 bases). There are 13 residues in the CDR3. V was pared by 6 bases and J by 5 bases, with 13 bases between. Looked up from germline, CDR1 is LNHDA and CDR2 is SQIVND (reference sequence). The CDR3 sequence is CASSTPQGYGYTF. In DNA, the CDR3 is TGTGCCAGTAGCACACCCCAGGGATATGGCTACACCTTC.

The chain recombines TRBV6-2 or TRBV6-3 with TRBJ1-6; D not certain. The CDR3 is 14 amino acids. The V and J ends lost 0 bases and 13 bases respectively, with 13 bases between them. The germline gives CDR1 MNHEY, CDR2 SVGEGT. Here the CDR3 DNA reads TGTGCCAGCAGTTACTCGAAGACGGGGTTGCCCCTCCACTTT. This translates into CASSYSKTGLPLHF.

The table lists this clone with a few counts. This chain links TRBV9 with TRBJ2-1; 7 bases fit TRBD2. J lost 7 bases, V lost 0 bases, and 13 bases had no gene match. The CDR3 has 17 amino acids. Germline values: CDR1 SGDLS, CDR2 YYNGEE. The CDR3 sequence: CASSVDWGGRAKNEQFF. The CDR3 DNA reads TGTGCCAGCAGCGTAGATTGGGGCGGGAGAGCGAAGAATGAGCAGTTCTTC.

V usage is TRBV7-9 and J usage is TRBJ2-1; 9 positions match TRBD1. The V gene end was trimmed by 5 bases and the J gene end by 3 bases; junction bases not matched to a gene: 8. The CDR3 is 16 residues long. The germline V gene has CDR1 SEHNR and CDR2 FQNEAQ (reference sequence). CDR3 protein: CASSPRAGQGYNEQFF. CDR3 in DNA: TGTGCCAGCAGCCCTCGAGCGGGACAGGGCTACAATGAGCAGTTCTTC.

This clone showed up just a few times. The rearrangement links TRBV5-1 to TRBJ2-1; no clear D. The CDR3 spans 15 residues. Trimming took off 2 bases at V and 3 bases at J, with 12 bases between the two ends. Germline-derived CDR1 and CDR2 are SGHRS and YFSETQ. CDR3 residues: CASSFIADNYNEQFF. CDR3 coding DNA: TGCGCCAGCAGCTTTATAGCCGATAACTACAATGAGCAGTTCTTC.

The chain joins TRBV7-6 to TRBJ1-6, with D uncertain. Trimming stripped 8 bases from V and 12 bases from J, with 11 bases between. The CDR3 loop spans 11 amino acids. Germline V gene lookup returns CDR1 SGHVS and CDR2 FNYEAQ. The CDR3 reads CASGGREPLHF. The CDR3 DNA reads TGTGCCAGCGGCGGCCGCGAACCCCTCCACTTT.